Below are 6 T cell receptor beta chains sequenced from a single sample in a study of T cell responses to AZD1222 COVID-19 vaccine (dated by TCRdb to the early 2020s). Receptor amplification or capture employed the immunoSEQ multiplex PCR assay. TCRdb limited this immuneACCESS table to in-frame rearrangements with V and J called. A share of clones is missing; checked studies link under half to unresolved V genes, and the rest is unexplained. This sample lists some 170,000 clones; 70% to 90% were detected once. Roughly 4.3% of the sample is taken by the ten largest. The time point label of this sample denotes: about 28 days (+/-7) after the second vaccine dose. According to the study, the label for this sample's treatment or condition signals: meningococcal conjugate vaccine given as trial control. Source: peripheral blood, taken 28 days after the second dose of the MenACWY control vaccine. All receptors come from an adult who received the MenACWY meningococcal vaccine as a control.

The CDR3 loop reads CASSTGQRGEKLFF. CDR3 DNA: TGCGCCAGCAGCACGGGACAGCGGGGAGAAAAACTGTTTTTT. The chain couples TRBV5-1 to TRBJ1-4, with 7 bases lining up with TRBD1. V lost 4 bases to trimming and J lost 8 bases; unmatched junction nucleotides: 8. Germline V gene data show CDR1 as SGHRS and CDR2 as YFSETQ. This CDR3 comprises 14 residues.

This CDR3 is CASRFLPAGPLNTEAFF. CDR3 coding DNA: TGTGCCAGTAGGTTCCTTCCCGCAGGACCGCTTAACACTGAAGCTTTCTTT. The chain is built from TRBV19 and TRBJ1-1, with D unclear. V was pared by 6 bases and J by 2 bases, with 22 bases between. This CDR3 is 17 amino acids long. Looked up from germline, CDR1 is LNHDA and CDR2 is SQIVND (reference sequence).

The chain has TRBV28 and TRBJ2-7; possibly TRBD2 for D (6 bases). The V gene's germline CDR1 is MDHEN and CDR2 SYDVKM. The CDR3 runs 12 residues. V was trimmed by 4 bases and J by 3 bases, leaving 7 bases between them. The CDR3 region has the DNA TGTGCCAGCAGTTGGCGGGGCTACGAGCAGTACTTC. Translation gives CASSWRGYEQYF.

This clone was seen a handful of times. V and J are TRBV27 and TRBJ2-1, with TRBD1 as a possible D gene (6 bases). Per germline, CDR1 MNHEY and CDR2 SMNVEV (reference sequence). Trimming stripped 4 bases from V and 13 bases from J, with 11 bases between. This CDR3 spans 11 amino acids. Here the CDR3 DNA reads TGTGCCAGCAGTTCTGACAGGATACAGTTCTTC. Protein: CASSSDRIQFF.

V is TRBV5-6 and J is TRBJ1-2; D is ambiguous. The V and J ends lost 2 bases and 2 bases respectively, with 10 bases between them. CDR3 length equals 14 residues. Germline lookup yields CDR1 SGHDT and CDR2 YYEEEE. The CDR3 sequence: CASSFSAGNYGYTF. DNA of the CDR3: TGTGCCAGCAGCTTTAGTGCGGGAAACTATGGCTACACCTTC.

The rearrangement links TRBV5-1 to TRBJ2-1, with 7 bases fitting TRBD2. The junction had 12 bases not matched to a gene; V was cut back by 4 bases and J by 5 bases. Germline assignment: CDR1 SGHRS and CDR2 YFSETQ. The CDR3 is 16 amino acids. CDR3 region: CASSPTGREYDNEQFF. CDR3 DNA: TGCGCCAGCAGCCCGACTGGGCGGGAGTATGACAATGAGCAGTTCTTC.